The 30 T cell receptor beta chains listed next were all sequenced from one sample in a study of response to subunit inactivated influenza vaccine. A single record per CDR3 protein comes from TCRdb applying MiXCR to the RT-PCR reads. Seen here are some 800,000 distinct CDR3 sequences, 21% observed once, and the top ten hold roughly 10%. The input for sequencing was PBMCs from blood, taken 4 to 6 days after vaccination. These receptors were obtained from a man between 45 and 60 years old who received an inactivated influenza vaccine.

This clonotype was detected a few times. The rearrangement joins TRBV15 to TRBJ1-6; no clear D. This CDR3 comprises 14 residues. Trimming stripped 1 base from V and 9 bases from J, with 10 bases between. CDR1 LNHNV and CDR2 YYDKDF come from the germline V gene (reference sequence). The CDR3 nucleotides are TGTGCCACCAGCAGAGGCGGGGTTGGTTCACCCCTCCACTTT. Translation gives CATSRGGVGSPLHF.

In this sample, this clonotype turned up a few times. The chain has TRBV28 and TRBJ2-4; D not resolved. Trimming cost V 6 bases and J 0 bases, with 15 bases left between them. The CDR3 is 16 residues long. Germline V CDR1 and CDR2: MDHEN, SYDVKM. CDR3 nucleotide sequence: TGTGCCAGCAGACCAGACACCAATCTAGCCAAAAACATTCAGTACTTC. It yields the protein CASRPDTNLAKNIQYF.

This clonotype was picked up a small number of times. The V gene is TRBV5-1, the J gene TRBJ2-7; TRBD2 matches 8 bases. V lost 0 bases, J lost 3 bases, and 5 bases stayed unmatched. This CDR3 is built from 15 residues. CDR1 and CDR2 (germline): SGHRS, YFSETQ. The CDR3 coding sequence is TGCGCCAGCAGCTTGGACGGACTAGCTGACTACGAGCAGTACTTC. Protein: CASSLDGLADYEQYF.

This chain links TRBV29-1 with TRBJ1-1; the D gene is possibly TRBD1 (5 bases). The V and J ends lost 4 bases and 0 bases respectively, with 9 bases between them. Germline loops: CDR1 SQVTM, CDR2 ANQGSEA. The CDR3 contains 13 residues. The CDR3 is CSVAGRLNTEAFF. The CDR3 DNA sequence: TGCAGCGTTGCGGGACGGCTGAACACTGAAGCTTTCTTT.

This clonotype came up a few times. The V and J genes are TRBV6-5 and TRBJ2-1, with D possibly being TRBD2 (5 bases). The germline CDR1 and CDR2 sequences are MNHEY and SVGAGI. This CDR3 has 15 residues. With 8 bases removed from V and 7 bases from J, the gap between germline ends came to 21 bases. This CDR3 reads CASGFRRANLNEQFF. The DNA for the CDR3 is TGTGCCAGCGGTTTTCGGCGGGCCAATCTGAATGAGCAGTTCTTC.

V and J are TRBV4-3 and TRBJ1-4; 8 bases agree with TRBD1. CDR1 and CDR2 from the germline V gene are LGHNA and YSLEER. The V gene end was trimmed by 4 bases and the J gene end by 0 bases; junction bases not matched to a gene: 16. The length of the CDR3 is 20 residues. The CDR3 loop is CASSPDRTGMYGTTNEKLFF. The CDR3 DNA reads TGCGCCAGCAGCCCTGATAGGACAGGGATGTATGGGACAACTAATGAAAAACTGTTTTTT.

V and J are TRBV5-5 and TRBJ1-2; D ambiguous. This CDR3 has 14 residues. CDR1 is SGHKS and CDR2 is YYEKEE in the germline V gene (reference sequence). V was pared by 4 bases and J by 6 bases, with 16 bases between. The CDR3 sequence: CASSPPAGRDGYTF. As DNA, the CDR3 is TGTGCCAGCAGCCCGCCGGCCGGGCGCGATGGCTACACCTTC.

This clonotype was seen a few times. The rearrangement joins TRBV7-2 to TRBJ2-7; a weak D match, TRBD1 (6 bases). V lost 3 bases and J 6 bases, leaving 12 bases between the germline ends. The CDR3 sequence is 13 residues long. The germline V gene has CDR1 SGHTA and CDR2 FQGNSA. The CDR3 loop reads CASSLGHLPEQYF. Here the CDR3 DNA reads TGTGCCAGCAGCTTGGGACACCTCCCCGAGCAGTACTTC.

This chain links TRBV4-3 with TRBJ2-3, with TRBD2 as a possible D gene (6 bases). The CDR3 has 15 amino acids. Trimming pared 4 bases from V and 5 bases from J, leaving 16 bases between. CDR1 and CDR2 from the germline V gene are LGHNA and YSLEER. The CDR3 DNA sequence: TGCGCCAGCAGCCGCCTTGGGGGGAGTGTAGATACGCAGTATTTT. It encodes CASSRLGGSVDTQYF.

The V call is TRBV4-2, the J call TRBJ1-1; perhaps TRBD1 as D (6 bases). This CDR3 region has 15 residues. The V gene's germline CDR1 is LGHNA and CDR2 YNFKEQ. Trimming pared 1 base from V and 0 bases from J, leaving 9 bases between. The CDR3 protein is CASSQGRGMNTEAFF. The CDR3, as DNA: TGTGCCAGCAGCCAAGGGAGGGGGATGAACACTGAAGCTTTCTTT.

This chain links TRBV29-1 with TRBJ2-2; 8 bases agree with TRBD2. V was clipped by 7 bases and J by 3 bases; unmatched bases: 13. The CDR3 is made up of 16 amino acids. Germline loops: CDR1 SQVTM, CDR2 ANQGSEA. CDR3 in amino acids: CSEGPLAGMYTGELFF. In nucleotides, the CDR3 is TGCAGCGAGGGCCCATTAGCGGGAATGTACACCGGGGAGCTGTTTTTT.

The rearrangement joins TRBV4-2 to TRBJ1-4; no reliable D call. The CDR3 sequence is 15 residues long. Trimming left V 0 bases short and J 7 bases short, with 12 bases between. The germline CDR1 and CDR2 sequences are LGHNA and YNFKEQ. CDR3 DNA: TGTGCCAGCAGCCAAGAAAGGTCTCGGGGTGAAAAACTGTTTTTT. This sequence encodes CASSQERSRGEKLFF.

This clonotype was seen ten or more times. This rearrangement joins TRBV12-3 or TRBV12-4 to TRBJ2-7; 7 bases are shared with TRBD2. V was pared by 4 bases and J by 0 bases, with 3 bases of the junction left unmatched. The CDR3 consists of 14 residues. The CDR3 reads CASSWGGSSYEQYF. DNA of the CDR3: TGTGCCAGCAGTTGGGGGGGGAGCTCCTACGAGCAGTACTTC.

The chain employs TRBV28 and TRBJ2-7; D not certain. CDR3 length: 11 residues. Per the germline V gene, CDR1 is MDHEN and CDR2 is SYDVKM. V lost 8 bases to trimming and J lost 4 bases, with 9 bases between them. CDR3 sequence: CASGRSYEQYF. CDR3 coding DNA: TGTGCCAGCGGCCGATCTTACGAGCAGTACTTC.

The V call is TRBV5-4, the J call TRBJ2-1; 10 bases are shared with TRBD2. The CDR3 spans 16 residues. Per germline, CDR1 SGHNT and CDR2 YYREEE (reference sequence). V dropped 3 bases and J dropped 5; count of bases not matched to a gene: 8. This CDR3 reads CASSWRLAGGNNEQFF. CDR3 DNA sequence: TGTGCCAGCAGCTGGAGATTAGCGGGAGGTAACAATGAGCAGTTCTTC.

This clonotype was detected only a few times. The chain joins TRBV20-1 to TRBJ1-2; TRBD1 aligns across 9 bases. V gave up 6 bases and J gave up 8 bases; unmatched junction bases: 13. The CDR3 has 14 amino acids. Germline CDR1 reads DFQATT; CDR2 reads SNEGSKA (reference sequence). The CDR3 region has the DNA TGCAGTGCCAGCTCCGGGGACAGGGCAGAAGGCTACACCTTC. This encodes CSASSGDRAEGYTF.

This clonotype appeared many times. The CDR3 DNA is TGCAGCGTTGCCGAAACGACAGGCCAGTTTAACACTGAAGCTTTCTTT. It codes for CSVAETTGQFNTEAFF. The chain links TRBV29-1 to TRBJ1-1; possible D gene TRBD1, 6 bases. The V gene lost 4 bases and the J gene lost 2 bases, with 20 bases spanning the gap. CDR1 is SQVTM and CDR2 is ANQGSEA in the germline V gene. The CDR3 has 16 residues.

The CDR3 DNA sequence: TGCGCCAGCAGCCAAGTTGAGAGAGGAGCGGACAGGATCTACGAGCAGTACTTC. This sequence encodes CASSQVERGADRIYEQYF. The genes are TRBV4-1 and TRBJ2-7; 7 positions match TRBD1. V shed 1 base, J shed 3 bases, and the junction held 15 bases outside the gene matches. Looked up from germline, CDR1 is MGHRA and CDR2 is YSYEKL. This CDR3 region has 18 residues.

A single count supports this clonotype. This sequence may be a read error, since a much larger clone differs from it by one base. The chain has TRBV7-9 and TRBJ1-6; D ambiguous. The CDR3 covers 13 residues. The germline V gene has CDR1 SEHNR and CDR2 FQNEAQ (reference sequence). The chain's CDR3 is CANSLDYNSPLHF. CDR3 nucleotide sequence: TGTGCCAACAGCCTAGACTATAATTCACCCCTCCACTTT.

V gene TRBV7-2 combines with J gene TRBJ2-7; D not resolved. The length of the CDR3 is 13 residues. Germline V gene data show CDR1 as SGHTA and CDR2 as FQGNSA. V gave up 2 bases and J gave up 3 bases, with 8 bases separating them. DNA for the CDR3: TGTGCCAGCAGCTTAATGCTTGACTACGAGCAGTACTTC. It is translated as CASSLMLDYEQYF.

This clonotype was detected only a few times. The V and J genes are TRBV29-1 and TRBJ1-1; D may be TRBD1 (5 bases). The CDR3 length is 16 residues. CDR1 is SQVTM and CDR2 is ANQGSEA in the germline V gene. V lost 0 bases and J 2 bases, leaving 16 bases between the germline ends. The CDR3 is CSVEDVDGRENTEAFF. In nucleotides, the CDR3 is TGCAGCGTTGAAGATGTTGATGGCAGGGAAAACACTGAAGCTTTCTTT.

The chain uses TRBV10-3 and TRBJ2-1, with D uncertain. V lost 4 bases, J lost 3 bases, and 10 bases lay in between. The length of the CDR3 is 14 residues. CDR1 ENHRY and CDR2 SYGVKD come from the germline V gene. CDR3 sequence reads: CAISGVGSYNEQFF. CDR3 DNA sequence: TGTGCCATCAGTGGAGTAGGAAGCTACAATGAGCAGTTCTTC.

The chain couples TRBV11-2 to TRBJ2-3, with D tentatively TRBD2 (6 bases). The V gene lost 5 bases and the J gene lost 2 bases, with 32 bases spanning the gap. Germline V gene lookup returns CDR1 SGHAT and CDR2 FQNNGV. There are 21 residues in the CDR3. The CDR3 reads CASSAPLKPWEARDDTDTQYF. In DNA, the CDR3 is TGTGCCAGCAGCGCCCCCTTGAAGCCGTGGGAGGCAAGAGATGACACAGATACGCAGTATTTT.

This clonotype has just a few counts. The genes are TRBV18 and TRBJ2-1; TRBD2 agrees at 9 bases. V shed 3 bases and J 0 bases; nucleotides not matched to a gene: 9. CDR1 and CDR2 (germline): KGHSH, LQKENI. This CDR3 is 18 amino acids long. For the CDR3, the DNA is TGTGCCAGCTCACCGAAAGGCGGGGGGGCGAGCTCCTACAATGAGCAGTTCTTC. Translating gives CASSPKGGGASSYNEQFF. Supplemented by reference TRBV18 and TRBJ2-1, the full variable domain reads NAGVMQNPRHLVRRRGQEARLRCSPMKGHSHVYWYRQLPEEGLKFMVYLQKENIIDESGMPKERFSAEFPKEGPSILRIQQVVRGDSAAYFCASSPKGGGASSYNEQFFGPGTRLTVL.

This clonotype was detected only a few times. The chain carries TRBV12-3 or TRBV12-4 and TRBJ1-5; no clear D. The CDR3 spans 15 residues. V lost 6 bases and J 6 bases, leaving 18 bases between the germline ends. The CDR3 DNA reads TGTGCCAGCAGACAGACCCGGGGAACGGGTCAGCCCCAGCATTTT. It codes for CASRQTRGTGQPQHF.

This clonotype has a count of ten or more. The genes are TRBV7-2 and TRBJ2-3; no clear D. The germline V gene encodes CDR1 SGHTA and CDR2 FQGNSA. Trimming removed 6 bases from V and 2 bases from J, with 6 bases in between. The CDR3 is 12 residues long. The CDR3 is CASSRNTDTQYF. The CDR3 DNA sequence: TGTGCCAGCAGTCGGAACACAGATACGCAGTATTTT.

The CDR3 DNA is TGTGCCAGCAAAACTAGTGCAACTAATGAAAAACTGTTTTTT. It translates to CASKTSATNEKLFF. The chain combines TRBV6-1 with TRBJ1-4, with D uncertain. The V gene lost 7 bases and the J gene lost 0 bases, with 9 bases spanning the gap. The germline gives CDR1 MNHNS, CDR2 SASEGT. There are 14 residues in the CDR3.

This chain uses TRBV5-1 with TRBJ2-1; D gene ambiguous. Germline V gene data show CDR1 as SGHRS and CDR2 as YFSETQ. With 4 bases removed from V and 5 bases from J, the gap between germline ends came to 7 bases. The CDR3 contains 12 residues. This CDR3 is CASSMHDNEQFF. As DNA, the CDR3 is TGCGCCAGCAGCATGCATGACAATGAGCAGTTCTTC.

Many counts were recorded for this clonotype. The chain carries TRBV5-5 and TRBJ2-1; TRBD1 agrees at 7 bases. J was trimmed by 0 bases and V by 4 bases; bases with no gene match: 4. The CDR3 is made up of 15 amino acids. Germline V gene sequence: CDR1 SGHKS, CDR2 YYEKEE (reference sequence). CDR3 residues: CASSATGSSYNEQFF. The CDR3 coding sequence is TGTGCCAGCAGCGCGACAGGGAGCTCCTACAATGAGCAGTTCTTC.

This rearrangement joins TRBV6-4 to TRBJ1-6, with D possibly being TRBD1 (6 bases). V dropped 3 bases and J dropped 5 bases, with 20 bases sitting between them. Germline V gene sequence: CDR1 MRHNA, CDR2 SNTAGT. This CDR3 spans 18 amino acids. CDR3 nucleotides: TGTGCCAGCAGTGATCCTCGGACAGCCAAGGAAAATAATTCACCCCTCCACTTT. It codes for CASSDPRTAKENNSPLHF.